Presented here are 25 T cell receptor beta chains from one specimen sequenced in a study of blood T cell repertoires in COVID-19. Clones were sequenced by immunoSEQ multiplex PCR, and TCRdb holds only the in-frame ones, with some missing. The data hold approximately 250,000 clones, with approximately 84% observed a single time. Sequences were obtained from peripheral blood. The source of these receptors is a man aged 50-60 years with acute or convalescent COVID-19.

J is TRBJ2-1 and V is TRBV27; 9 positions agree with TRBD2. Germline V gene lookup returns CDR1 MNHEY and CDR2 SMNVEV (reference sequence). The V gene end was trimmed by 1 base and the J gene end by 7 bases; junction bases not matched to a gene: 8. The CDR3 runs 16 residues. CDR3 sequence (DNA): TGTGCCAGCAGTTTATTTGGCGGGAGGGCCATTAATGAGCAGTTCTTC. Its translation is CASSLFGGRAINEQFF.

The chain recombines TRBV6-1 with TRBJ2-3, with 11 bases matching TRBD2. This CDR3 region has 17 residues. Germline V gene sequence: CDR1 MNHNS, CDR2 SASEGT. Unmatched junction bases numbered 7, after V lost 4 bases and J lost 1 base. The CDR3 protein is CASSGLAGSIRTDTQYF. The CDR3 coding sequence is TGTGCCAGCAGTGGACTAGCGGGGAGCATCCGCACAGATACGCAGTATTTT.

The chain is built from TRBV5-1 and TRBJ2-3; 14 bases map to TRBD2. The CDR3 spans 17 residues. Germline V gene lookup returns CDR1 SGHRS and CDR2 YFSETQ. Germline trimming cut 0 bases from V and 4 bases from J; bases unmatched to any gene: 4. The CDR3 sequence: CASSLATSGGAADTQYF. The CDR3, as DNA: TGCGCCAGCAGCTTGGCGACTAGCGGGGGGGCGGCAGATACGCAGTATTTT. Based on the CDR3 plus reference TRBV5-1 and TRBJ2-3, the full variable domain is KAGVTQTPRYLIKTRGQQVTLSCSPISGHRSVSWYQQTPGQGLQFLFEYFSETQRNKGNFPGRFSGRQFSNSRSEMNVSTLELGDSALYLCASSLATSGGAADTQYFGPGTRLTVL.

The chain links TRBV15 to TRBJ2-1; TRBD2 aligns across 8 bases. Germline CDR1 LNHNV, CDR2 YYDKDF (reference sequence). CDR3 length equals 17 residues. V was clipped by 0 bases and J by 4 bases; unmatched bases: 8. CDR3 in DNA: TGTGCCACCAGCAGAGATCGGGGTAGCGGGGCATACAATGAGCAGTTCTTC. It yields the protein CATSRDRGSGAYNEQFF. The full variable domain, its missing parts supplied by reference TRBV15 and TRBJ2-1, is DAMVIQNPRYQVTQFGKPVTLSCSQTLNHNVMYWYQQKSSQAPKLLFHYYDKDFNNEADTPDNFQSRRPNTSFCFLDIRSPGLGDTAMYLCATSRDRGSGAYNEQFFGPGTRLTVL.

The genes are TRBV10-1 and TRBJ1-1; D unclear. Trimming took 3 bases from V and 7 from J, leaving 12 bases between them. Germline V CDR1 and CDR2: WNHNN, SYGVQD (reference sequence). The CDR3 has 13 residues. The CDR3 DNA sequence: TGCGCCAGCAGTGATGGGCAGGTGGGTGAAGCTTTCTTT. Residues: CASSDGQVGEAFF.

The rearrangement links TRBV11-3 to TRBJ2-1; 11 nucleotides agree with TRBD2. Losses at the gene ends were 1 base for V and 9 bases for J; bases not matched to a gene: 17. This CDR3 has 19 residues. Germline V CDR1 and CDR2: SGHNT, YENEEA. CDR3 region: CASSLAPPASGGSRLEQFF. In nucleotides, the CDR3 is TGTGCCAGCAGCTTAGCGCCGCCCGCTAGCGGGGGGTCCAGGCTTGAGCAGTTCTTC. The full variable domain, its missing parts supplied by reference TRBV11-3 and TRBJ2-1, is EAGVVQSPRYKIIEKKQPVAFWCNPISGHNTLYWYLQNLGQGPELLIRYENEEAVDDSQLPKDRFSAERLKGVDSTLKIQPAELGDSAVYLCASSLAPPASGGSRLEQFFGPGTRLTVL.

The V and J genes are TRBV4-1 and TRBJ1-2; D is possibly TRBD1 (6 bases). Germline V lookup: CDR1 MGHRA, CDR2 YSYEKL. CDR3 length: 17 amino acids. Deletions cut 0 bases from V and 4 bases from J, with 18 bases between. In DNA, the CDR3 is TGCGCCAGCAGCCAAGAGTTAACAGGGACCCTCCTCTATGGCTACACCTTC. Translation: CASSQELTGTLLYGYTF.

A few counts support this clone. The rearrangement joins TRBV15 to TRBJ2-2; no firm D call. This CDR3 is built from 13 residues. V was trimmed by 0 bases and J by 3 bases, leaving 2 bases between them. CDR1 LNHNV and CDR2 YYDKDF come from the germline V gene (reference sequence). CDR3 nucleotide sequence: TGTGCCACCAGCAGAGACTACACCGGGGAGCTGTTTTTT. This translates into CATSRDYTGELFF. Based on the CDR3 plus reference TRBV15 and TRBJ2-2, the full variable domain is DAMVIQNPRYQVTQFGKPVTLSCSQTLNHNVMYWYQQKSSQAPKLLFHYYDKDFNNEADTPDNFQSRRPNTSFCFLDIRSPGLGDTAMYLCATSRDYTGELFFGEGSRLTVL.

V is TRBV5-6 and J is TRBJ2-7; perhaps TRBD2 as D (6 bases). V was pared by 1 base and J by 6 bases, with 17 bases between. From germline, CDR1 is SGHDT and CDR2 YYEEEE. CDR3 length equals 15 residues. The CDR3 DNA sequence: TGTGCCAGCAGCTTGATCGCAGGCGGAGGGGCCGAGCAGTACTTC. Translating gives CASSLIAGGGAEQYF.

CDR3 coding DNA: TGTGCCAGCAGCACAGACAGGATGTATGGCTACACCTTC. This gives the protein CASSTDRMYGYTF. V gene TRBV11-3 combines with J gene TRBJ1-2; D might be TRBD1 (6 bases). This CDR3 has 13 amino acids. Germline V lookup: CDR1 SGHNT, CDR2 YENEEA. Trimming stripped 5 bases from V and 5 bases from J, with 12 bases between.

The chain uses TRBV7-8 and TRBJ1-2; 7 bases align to TRBD1. V trimming: 1 base; J trimming: 0 bases; junction bases outside the gene matches: 5. The CDR3 length is 16 residues. Germline CDR1 reads SGHVS; CDR2 reads FQNEAQ. The CDR3: CASSLGGQATNYGYTF. The CDR3 DNA reads as TGTGCCAGCAGCTTAGGCGGACAGGCAACTAACTATGGCTACACCTTC.

In its sample, this clone was seen a few times. The V and J genes are TRBV2 and TRBJ1-1; 11 nucleotides align to TRBD1. V trimming: 6 bases; J trimming: 7 bases; junction bases outside the gene matches: 13. Germline V gives CDR1 SNHLY, CDR2 FYNNEI. The CDR3 runs 16 residues. The CDR3 DNA follows: TGTGCCAGCAGAGAACCGGACAGGGGGCTTGGGGGTGAAGCTTTCTTT. Protein sequence: CASREPDRGLGGEAFF.

This chain joins TRBV18 and TRBJ2-1; TRBD2 agrees at 9 bases. This CDR3 region has 19 residues. With 5 bases clipped from V and 3 bases from J, the junction kept 17 bases outside the gene matches. In germline, CDR1 is KGHSH, CDR2 LQKENI. CDR3 region: CASSSGLRGGSLDYNEQFF. The CDR3, as DNA: TGTGCCAGCTCATCTGGTCTGCGGGGGGGATCTTTAGACTACAATGAGCAGTTCTTC.

This chain links TRBV5-4 with TRBJ2-3; 7 bases fit TRBD1. With 0 bases clipped from V and 4 bases from J, the junction kept 5 bases outside the gene matches. The V gene's germline CDR1 is SGHNT and CDR2 YYREEE (reference sequence). This CDR3 comprises 15 residues. The CDR3 nucleotides read TGTGCCAGCAGCTTGGTCGTAGGGGGCCCAGATACGCAGTATTTT. Protein product: CASSLVVGGPDTQYF.

The chain recombines TRBV6-5 with TRBJ1-6; tentatively, D is TRBD1 (5 bases). The CDR3 totals 15 residues. In germline, CDR1 is MNHEY, CDR2 SVGAGI. V was pared by 2 bases and J by 5 bases, with 10 bases between. The CDR3 DNA follows: TGTGCCAGCAGTTACGACAGAGGAAATAATTCACCCCTCCACTTT. Its translation is CASSYDRGNNSPLHF.

This clone was seen just once. This chain links TRBV21-1 with TRBJ2-7; the table gives TRBD1 as D, unverified against the DNA. TRBV21-1 constitutes a pseudogene. This CDR3 has 15 residues. The CDR3 spells CASNHRQGKSYEQYF. The CDR3 region has the DNA TGTGCCAGCAACCACAGACAGGGGAAATCCTACGAGCAGTACTTC.

This clone has just a few counts. The gene calls are TRBV27 and TRBJ2-5; D is perhaps TRBD1 (6 bases). The CDR3 length is 15 residues. Looked up from germline, CDR1 is MNHEY and CDR2 is SMNVEV (reference sequence). V lost 0 bases and J lost 7, with 15 bases in between. This CDR3 reads CASSLSSRGIVTQYF. CDR3 nucleotide sequence: TGTGCCAGCAGTTTATCCAGCAGGGGAATTGTGACCCAGTACTTC.

The chain links TRBV11-3 to TRBJ2-4; a weak D match, TRBD1 (6 bases). The CDR3 totals 14 residues. CDR1 and CDR2 from the germline V gene are SGHNT and YENEEA. V shed 4 bases and J shed 4 bases, with 11 bases lying between them. DNA of the CDR3: TGTGCCAGCAGCTCCTCCGGGACAAAAAACATTCAGTACTTC. Protein product: CASSSSGTKNIQYF.

This clone was counted between two and nine times. The V call is TRBV29-1, the J call TRBJ2-7; D not resolved. The CDR3 extends over 13 amino acids. Germline V lookup: CDR1 SQVTM, CDR2 ANQGSEA. Trimming stripped 6 bases from V and 2 bases from J, with 14 bases between. CDR3 protein: CSVQASSTYEQYF. DNA of the CDR3: TGCAGCGTCCAGGCATCCTCCACCTACGAGCAGTACTTC.

The chain joins TRBV28 to TRBJ2-7; 7 bases fit TRBD1. Germline V gives CDR1 MDHEN, CDR2 SYDVKM. The CDR3 runs 14 residues. The V and J ends lost 2 bases and 3 bases, in that order; junction bases with no gene match: 4. This CDR3 reads CASSLGDRDYEQYF. For the CDR3, the DNA is TGTGCCAGCAGTTTAGGGGACAGAGACTACGAGCAGTACTTC.

This clone was counted a single time. This rearrangement joins TRBV12-3 or TRBV12-4 to TRBJ1-5, with D maybe TRBD1 (6 bases). V was pared by 8 bases and J by 5 bases, with 13 bases between. The CDR3 covers 13 residues. CDR3 amino acids: CASQGHLYQPQHF. In DNA, the CDR3 is TGTGCCAGCCAGGGACACCTTTATCAGCCCCAGCATTTT.

V and J are TRBV28 and TRBJ2-7; D is perhaps TRBD2 (5 bases). The CDR3 contains 17 residues. Per germline, CDR1 MDHEN and CDR2 SYDVKM. V was pared by 5 bases and J by 0 bases, with 20 bases between. This CDR3 reads CASSPLPGYQGSYEQYF. CDR3 sequence (DNA): TGTGCCAGCAGTCCCCTACCGGGGTACCAAGGCTCCTACGAGCAGTACTTC.

To note about this clone: The sample holds other DNA sequences that translate to the same CDR3. The rearrangement joins TRBV5-1 to TRBJ1-2; D call uncertain. The CDR3 is 12 residues long. Between the trimmed V and J ends, which lost 0 bases and 6 bases, there was a span of 6 bases. In germline, CDR1 is SGHRS, CDR2 YFSETQ. Here the CDR3 reads CASSLAGDGYTF. Written as DNA, the CDR3 is TGCGCCAGCAGCTTGGCCGGGGATGGCTACACCTTC.

The V gene is TRBV5-6, the J gene TRBJ1-1, with TRBD1 matching 7 bases. Germline V gene lookup returns CDR1 SGHDT and CDR2 YYEEEE. V lost 4 bases, J lost 0 bases, and 6 bases stayed unmatched. CDR3 length: 15 amino acids. The CDR3 loop is CASSRQGRMNTEAFF. In DNA, the CDR3 is TGTGCCAGCAGCCGACAGGGTCGCATGAACACTGAAGCTTTCTTT.

The chain is built from TRBV7-3 and TRBJ2-1; D is undetermined. CDR1 and CDR2 from the germline V gene are SGHTA and FQGTGA. Trimming stripped 2 bases from V and 2 bases from J, with 7 bases between. The CDR3 consists of 14 residues. CDR3 residues: CASSLLPAYNEQFF. The CDR3 DNA follows: TGTGCCAGCAGCTTACTGCCAGCCTACAATGAGCAGTTCTTC. The full variable domain, its missing parts supplied by reference TRBV7-3 and TRBJ2-1, is GAGVSQTPSNKVTEKGKYVELRCDPISGHTALYWYRQSLGQGPEFLIYFQGTGAADDSGLPNDRFFAVRPEGSVSTLKIQRTERGDSAVYLCASSLLPAYNEQFFGPGTRLTVL.